The clone carrying this T cell receptor (beta chain) was detected only a few times. This sample was taken from a study of blood T cells in healthy people across ages. Combining a sample-barcoded 5' primer with a J-beta primer mix, a second PCR ran for roughly 7 to 11 cycles. A minimum of 3 million CDR3-containing paired-end reads was obtained for each sample. Via MiXCR, TCRdb re-called the 5' RACE reads, giving one row per CDR3 protein. Of 750,000 to 950,000 distinct CDR3 sequences listed, approximately 32% are singletons. Trimming took off 2 bases at V and 8 bases at J, with 15 bases between the two ends. Germline assignment: CDR1 ENHRY and CDR2 SYGVKD. CDR3 length: 14 amino acids. Another study also made use of these data, one on T cells of mothers and their children.

Sequencing was done on a sample of blood. The clonotype was recovered from a woman in her 40s in good health. V is TRBV10-3 and J is TRBJ1-2; D gene uncertain. CDR3 nucleotides: TGTGCCATCAGTGAGGTGGCAGCCTCAAGGGGCTACACCTTC. This encodes CAISEVAASRGYTF.